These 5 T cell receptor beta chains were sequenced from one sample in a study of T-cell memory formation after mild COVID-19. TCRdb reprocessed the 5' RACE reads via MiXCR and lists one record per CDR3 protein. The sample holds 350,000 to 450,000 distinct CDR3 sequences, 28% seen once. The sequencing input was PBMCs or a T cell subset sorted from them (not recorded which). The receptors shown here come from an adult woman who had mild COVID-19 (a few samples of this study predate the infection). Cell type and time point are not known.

The CDR3 DNA reads as TGTGCCAGCAGCTTAGGAGACAGCAACACAGATACGCAGTATTTT. Protein sequence: CASSLGDSNTDTQYF. This chain joins TRBV7-6 and TRBJ2-3; weak D call: TRBD1 (5 bases). This CDR3 comprises 15 residues. The V gene's germline CDR1 is SGHVS and CDR2 FNYEAQ. V lost 1 base to trimming and J lost 2 bases, with 10 bases between them.

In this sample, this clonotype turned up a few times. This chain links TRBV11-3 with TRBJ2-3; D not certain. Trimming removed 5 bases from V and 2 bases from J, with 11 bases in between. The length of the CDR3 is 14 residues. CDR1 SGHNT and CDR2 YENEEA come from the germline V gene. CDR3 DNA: TGTGCCAGCAGCCCTTGGGGAACCACAGATACGCAGTATTTT. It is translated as CASSPWGTTDTQYF.

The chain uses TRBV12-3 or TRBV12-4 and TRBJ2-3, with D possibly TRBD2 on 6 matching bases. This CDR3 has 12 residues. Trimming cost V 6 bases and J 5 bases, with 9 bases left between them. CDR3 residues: CASRSAGDTQYF. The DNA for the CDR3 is TGTGCCAGCAGGTCAGCGGGAGATACGCAGTATTTT.

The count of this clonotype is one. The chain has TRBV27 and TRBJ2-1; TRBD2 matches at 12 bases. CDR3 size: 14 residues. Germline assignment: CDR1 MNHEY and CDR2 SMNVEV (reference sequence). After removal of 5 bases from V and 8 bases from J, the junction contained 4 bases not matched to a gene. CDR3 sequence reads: CASSLGTSGYEQFF. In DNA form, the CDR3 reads TGTGCCAGCAGTCTCGGGACTAGCGGGTATGAGCAGTTCTTC.

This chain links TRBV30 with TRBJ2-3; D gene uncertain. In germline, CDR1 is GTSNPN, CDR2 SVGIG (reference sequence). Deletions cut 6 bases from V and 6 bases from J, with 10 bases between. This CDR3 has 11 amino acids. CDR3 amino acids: CACQSYDTQYF. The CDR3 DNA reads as TGTGCCTGCCAGTCCTACGATACGCAGTATTTT.